This T cell receptor beta chain appears in the sequencing data of a study of T-cell memory formation after mild COVID-19 (dated by TCRdb to the early 2020s). General notes on the study: Most TCR sequence clusters were specific to one of the two donors. In a couple of donors, T-cell clones that expanded and contracted after mild COVID-19 were tracked by sequencing TCRalpha and TCRbeta repertoires over time. Two young, previously healthy adult volunteers, one female and one male, were included in the cohort.

The CDR3 holds 15 amino acids from the cysteine to the phenylalanine. Here the CDR3 DNA is all that survives: 45 bases in frame from base 1. The germline ends are 17 bases apart after V is trimmed by 4 bases and J by 5 bases. CDR1 and CDR2 are drawn from the germline V gene (reference sequence): LGHDT, YNNKEL. General findings and caveats noted by the study authors: SARS-CoV-2 specificity was not confirmed for the second-wave clones peaking on day 37. Contracting CD4+ clones were found mainly in CM and EM memory subsets, while CD8+ clones were enriched in EMRA. Some responding clones were found in pre-infection memory, which suggests that pre-existing cross-reactive memory T cells took part in the SARS-CoV-2 response. Only two mild cases were covered in the study, and larger cohorts including severe cases with pre-infection samples were considered necessary. Clones contracting from day 15 to 85 had balanced CD4/CD8 phenotypes, while a second wave expanding from day 15 to 37 was biased towards CD4+.

Ficoll-Paque density gradient centrifugation was used to isolate PBMCs. The sample was run on an Illumina NovaSeq 6000. cDNA libraries for TCRalpha and TCRbeta were prepared by 5'RACE using constant-segment primers, with sample barcodes and unique molecular identifiers added. RNA was extracted from every sample with Trizol reagent. Libraries were amplified in two PCR steps, with a second sample barcode and Illumina TruSeq adapters added in the second step. Sequencing of the libraries was done on an Illumina NovaSeq, producing 2 x 150 bp paired-end reads. The paper's data handling went like this. With migec v1.2.7, reads were demultiplexed and then collapsed into UMI-guided consensus sequences. Using mixcr v2.1.11, the UMI consensuses were aligned to TRA and TRB V and J templates and assembled into clonotypes. A clonotype was counted as expanded or contracted only when both edgeR and NoisET called the clonotype significant, with the noise models trained on biological replicates. edgeR calls used a false discovery rate-adjusted p below 0.01 and a log2 fold-change threshold of 1. As an exploratory analysis of dynamics, PCA with hierarchical clustering was applied to max-normalized trajectories of the 1000 most abundant clonotypes. Each responding clone was given a CD4 or CD8 phenotype based on the CD4+ and CD8+ repertoires, which had been sequenced separately. The public sequencing data were trimmed at Q25 with fastp and processed into clonotypes with MiXCR by TCRdb, which kept only in-frame beta chains. Merged by CDR3 protein, the rows form single entries marked with the most common genes and DNA. The V and J calls were determined by TCRdb, not by the authors. This sample comprises about 320,000 distinct CDR3 sequences, about 13% of them detected only once. Jointly, the top ten make up roughly 23% of the sample.

The table lists this clonotype with many counts. Its antigen target is currently unknown. No much larger clone is present one base from it, and per-base qualities are unavailable. The source material was PBMCs or a T cell subset sorted from them (not recorded which). The chain couples TRBV3-1 to TRBJ1-2, with the identity of the D gene unclear. The sequence was collected from a young man who had mild COVID-19 (a few samples of this study predate the infection). The sample titles of this study are shuffled in the database, so cell type and time point are left out; the donor was told from shared clones. The nucleotide sequence is TGTGCCAGCAGCCTGCGCTCTAACGTCCAGTATGGCTACACCTTC. Translated, it reads CASSLRSNVQYGYTF. Full variable domain (CDR3 extended with the reference TRBV3-1 and TRBJ1-2 proteins): DTAVSQTPKYLVTQMGNDKSIKCEQNLGHDTMYWYKQDSKKFLKIMFSYNNKELIINETVPNRFSPKSPDKAHLNLHINSLELGDSAVYFCASSLRSNVQYGYTFGSGTRLTVV.